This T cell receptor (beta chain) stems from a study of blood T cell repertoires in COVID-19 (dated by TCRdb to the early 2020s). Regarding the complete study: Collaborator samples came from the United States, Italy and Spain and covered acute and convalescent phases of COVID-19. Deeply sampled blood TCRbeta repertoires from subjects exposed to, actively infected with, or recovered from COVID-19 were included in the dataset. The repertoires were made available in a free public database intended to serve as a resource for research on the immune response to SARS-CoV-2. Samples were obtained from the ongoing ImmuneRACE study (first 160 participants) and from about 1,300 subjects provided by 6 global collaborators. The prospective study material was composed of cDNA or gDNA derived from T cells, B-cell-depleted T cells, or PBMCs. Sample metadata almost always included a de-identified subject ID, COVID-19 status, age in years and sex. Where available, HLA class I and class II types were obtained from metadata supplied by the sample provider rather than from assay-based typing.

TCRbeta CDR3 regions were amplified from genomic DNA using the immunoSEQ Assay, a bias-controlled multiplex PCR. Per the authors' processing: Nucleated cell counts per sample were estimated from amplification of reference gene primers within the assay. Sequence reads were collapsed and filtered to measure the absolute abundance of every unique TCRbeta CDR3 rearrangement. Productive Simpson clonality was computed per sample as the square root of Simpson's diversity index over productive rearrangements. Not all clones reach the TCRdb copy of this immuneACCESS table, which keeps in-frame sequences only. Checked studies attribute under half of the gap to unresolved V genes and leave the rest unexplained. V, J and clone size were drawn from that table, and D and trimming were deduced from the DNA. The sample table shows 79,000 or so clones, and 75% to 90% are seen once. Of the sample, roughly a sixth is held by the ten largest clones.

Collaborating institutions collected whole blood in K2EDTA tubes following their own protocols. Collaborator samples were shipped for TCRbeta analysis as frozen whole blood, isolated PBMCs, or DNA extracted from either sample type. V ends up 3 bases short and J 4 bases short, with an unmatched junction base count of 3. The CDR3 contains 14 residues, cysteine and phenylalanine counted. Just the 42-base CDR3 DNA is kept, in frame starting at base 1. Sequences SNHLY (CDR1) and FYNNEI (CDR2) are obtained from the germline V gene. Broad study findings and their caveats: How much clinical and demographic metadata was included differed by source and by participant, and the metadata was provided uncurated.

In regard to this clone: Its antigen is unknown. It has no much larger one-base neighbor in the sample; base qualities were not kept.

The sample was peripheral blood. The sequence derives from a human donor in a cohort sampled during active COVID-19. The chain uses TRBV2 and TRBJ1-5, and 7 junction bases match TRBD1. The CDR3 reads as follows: CASSEEQGNQPQHF. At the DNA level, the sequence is TGTGCCAGCAGTGAGGAACAGGGGAATCAGCCCCAGCATTTT.